The present entry profiles one T cell receptor (beta chain) with its context. Those enrolled in Seattle joined during active infection and were followed longitudinally afterward. Per the germline V gene, CDR1 is MNHEY and CDR2 is SVGEGT. CDR3 length: 20 residues. Trimming took 6 bases from V and 6 from J, leaving 33 bases between them. In the original analysis: Reference gene primer amplification in the assay estimated nucleated cell counts. TCRdb keeps only in-frame clones here, not all; method: immunoSEQ multiplex PCR. The V and J calls and the clone size are those of that table, but D and trimming were determined from the DNA. The table includes about 140,000 clones, 88% detected once. These data originate in a study of blood T cell repertoires in COVID-19. For the study at large: COVID-19 samples collected from the United States, Italy and Spain covered acute and convalescent phases. Sample material is recorded as cDNA or gDNA derived from T cells, B-cell-depleted T cells, or PBMCs.

The rearrangement links TRBV6-2 or TRBV6-3 to TRBJ2-1; TRBD2 is a possible D gene (6 bases). Sequencing was done on a sample of peripheral blood. This sequence was found in a human donor with COVID-19, enrolled during active disease. The donor label of this sample is uncertain. The CDR3 spells CASSTPLAGSKGSLGNEQFF. The CDR3 DNA reads TGTGCCAGCAGCACCCCACTAGCCGGGAGTAAGGGGTCGCTCGGCAATGAGCAGTTCTTC.